One sample yielded the 16 T cell receptor beta chains listed below, sequenced in a study of identical twins. One entry per CDR3 protein results from TCRdb running MiXCR on the 5' RACE reads. In the table there are about 280,000 distinct CDR3 sequences, roughly 8.6% of which are singletons. The sample also formed part of further work on yellow fever vaccine responses in identical twins.

The sequenced material came from memory (CD45RO+) T cells sorted from blood. The receptors originated from a woman in her late teens or twenties in good health.

A few counts support this clonotype. The genes are TRBV5-1 and TRBJ2-5; D is uncertain. CDR3 size: 15 residues. V lost 0 bases and J lost 7, with 16 bases in between. From germline, CDR1 is SGHRS and CDR2 YFSETQ. The CDR3 region is CASSLAVQAAGTQYF. DNA for the CDR3: TGCGCCAGCAGCTTGGCTGTCCAGGCAGCCGGGACCCAGTACTTC.

The rearrangement links TRBV15 to TRBJ2-2; 7 nucleotides align to TRBD2. V lost 2 bases, J lost 6 bases, and 12 bases stayed unmatched. The CDR3 sequence is 17 residues long. Germline CDR1 is LNHNV and CDR2 is YYDKDF (reference sequence). The CDR3 is CATSRPSGSGRSGELFF. In DNA form, the CDR3 reads TGTGCCACCAGCAGACCGTCGGGTAGCGGGCGGTCCGGGGAGCTGTTTTTT. Together with reference TRBV15 and TRBJ2-2, the CDR3 gives the full variable domain: DAMVIQNPRYQVTQFGKPVTLSCSQTLNHNVMYWYQQKSSQAPKLLFHYYDKDFNNEADTPDNFQSRRPNTSFCFLDIRSPGLGDTAMYLCATSRPSGSGRSGELFFGEGSRLTVL.

This clonotype was counted at least ten times. The chain recombines TRBV11-3 with TRBJ1-4; no reliable D call. The germline gives CDR1 SGHNT, CDR2 YENEEA. Trimming removed 5 bases from V and 7 bases from J, with 11 bases in between. The CDR3 is 13 residues long. The CDR3 DNA reads TGTGCCAGCAGCGCGGACCCGGGTGAAAAACTGTTTTTT. It encodes CASSADPGEKLFF.

This chain links TRBV5-6 with TRBJ2-5; D remains unclear. Germline loops: CDR1 SGHDT, CDR2 YYEEEE. This CDR3 has 13 residues. V dropped 5 bases and J dropped 0 bases, with 8 bases sitting between them. CDR3 amino acids: CASRFSDQETQYF. In nucleotides, the CDR3 is TGTGCCAGCAGGTTCTCAGACCAAGAGACCCAGTACTTC. The entire variable domain, with the rest obtained from reference TRBV5-6 and TRBJ2-5, is as follows: DAGVTQSPTHLIKTRGQQVTLRCSPKSGHDTVSWYQQALGQGPQFIFQYYEEEERQRGNFPDRFSGHQFPNYSSELNVNALLLGDSALYLCASRFSDQETQYFGPGTRLLVL.

This clonotype was detected many times. V and J are TRBV4-1 and TRBJ1-1; D unclear. The CDR3 is 14 amino acids. CDR1 and CDR2 from the germline V gene are MGHRA and YSYEKL. V was cut by 4 bases and J by 7 bases, with 16 bases left in between. The CDR3 DNA sequence: TGCGCCAGCAGCCCTCAGGCGGATCGCATTGAAGCTTTCTTT. It yields the protein CASSPQADRIEAFF.

J is TRBJ2-6 and V is TRBV20-1; 8 bases align to TRBD1. J was trimmed by 3 bases and V by 1 base; bases with no gene match: 2. This CDR3 spans 15 amino acids. CDR1 DFQATT and CDR2 SNEGSKA come from the germline V gene (reference sequence). CDR3 DNA: TGCAGTGCTAGAGGGACAGGGTATGGGGCCAACGTCCTGACTTTC. Translating gives CSARGTGYGANVLTF.

This clonotype was counted at least ten times. J is TRBJ2-1 and V is TRBV5-1, with 8 nucleotides matching TRBD2. Trimming cost V 3 bases and J 6 bases; bases outside gene matches: 11. CDR1 and CDR2 (germline): SGHRS, YFSETQ. This CDR3 has 16 residues. The CDR3 region is CASSSYREGVLNEQFF. The CDR3 region has the DNA TGCGCCAGCAGCTCATACCGGGAGGGGGTTCTCAATGAGCAGTTCTTC.

The genes are TRBV12-3 or TRBV12-4 and TRBJ2-5, with D perhaps TRBD2 (5 bases). V was clipped by 4 bases and J by 6 bases, with 18 bases between them. CDR3 length: 15 residues. This CDR3 reads CASSSVRTVGKTQYF. The CDR3 DNA follows: TGTGCCAGCAGTTCGGTTAGAACAGTCGGGAAGACCCAGTACTTC.

This clonotype was detected only a few times. The chain combines TRBV28 with TRBJ1-2, with D unclear. The length of the CDR3 is 15 residues. Trimming removed 4 bases from V and 7 bases from J, with 19 bases in between. Germline values: CDR1 MDHEN, CDR2 SYDVKM. The CDR3, as DNA: TGTGCCAGCAGTTCTCCTCCGGGCCTTAAGGGTGGCTACACCTTC. Translated: CASSSPPGLKGGYTF.

The chain employs TRBV6-1 and TRBJ1-5; D might be TRBD1 (5 bases). This CDR3 contains 14 residues. V dropped 6 bases and J dropped 1 base, with 10 bases sitting between them. Germline V CDR1 and CDR2: MNHNS, SASEGT. The CDR3, as DNA: TGTGCCAGCAGCGCAGGGTTGAGCAATCAGCCCCAGCATTTT. It specifies CASSAGLSNQPQHF.

This chain joins TRBV29-1 and TRBJ2-2; 9 bases are a match to TRBD2. This CDR3 has 15 amino acids. J was trimmed by 0 bases and V by 4 bases; bases with no gene match: 3. CDR1 is SQVTM and CDR2 is ANQGSEA in the germline V gene. The CDR3 region is CSVGPSGANTGELFF. CDR3 sequence (DNA): TGCAGCGTTGGACCTAGCGGGGCGAACACCGGGGAGCTGTTTTTT.

The gene calls are TRBV10-3 and TRBJ2-3; the D gene is possibly TRBD1 (6 bases). This CDR3 has 15 residues. CDR1 is ENHRY, CDR2 SYGVKD, per germline. V dropped 10 bases and J dropped 0 bases, with 17 bases sitting between them. As DNA, the CDR3 is TGTGCCACAGAAGACAGGCGACAGAGCACAGATACGCAGTATTTT. Its translation is CATEDRRQSTDTQYF.

The chain employs TRBV7-6 and TRBJ2-1; 14 bases align to TRBD2. From germline, CDR1 is SGHVS and CDR2 FNYEAQ. The V segment lost 5 bases and the J segment 12 bases; nucleotides outside the gene matches: 9. The CDR3 extends over 15 amino acids. Here the CDR3 reads CASSRPGLAGVVQFF. CDR3 bases: TGTGCCAGCAGCCGTCCGGGACTAGCGGGAGTAGTGCAGTTCTTC.

This clonotype was found many times. V usage is TRBV28 and J usage is TRBJ2-3; D gene unclear. The germline gives CDR1 MDHEN, CDR2 SYDVKM. The ends were cut back, 7 bases at V and 2 bases at J, with 16 bases in the middle. CDR3 length: 15 residues. The CDR3 sequence is CASTRLGPSTDTQYF. DNA for the CDR3: TGTGCCAGCACCCGACTCGGGCCGTCCACAGATACGCAGTATTTT.

The chain is built from TRBV6-1 and TRBJ2-1; TRBD2 might be the D (6 bases). V gave up 4 bases and J gave up 6 bases, with 19 bases separating them. Germline loops: CDR1 MNHNS, CDR2 SASEGT. This CDR3 is 16 amino acids long. CDR3 in amino acids: CASSGGGLTLTNEQFF. CDR3 bases: TGTGCCAGCAGTGGTGGGGGGTTGACCCTTACCAATGAGCAGTTCTTC.

At least ten counts were recorded for this clonotype. V and J are TRBV5-1 and TRBJ2-4; 14 bases match TRBD2. The CDR3 spans 18 residues. Germline loops: CDR1 SGHRS, CDR2 YFSETQ. V lost 4 bases and J lost 3; bases outside the gene matches: 9. This CDR3 reads CASSPGLAGVSGKNIQYF. CDR3 bases: TGCGCCAGCAGCCCGGGACTAGCGGGAGTTTCGGGCAAAAACATTCAGTACTTC.